These T cell receptor beta chains were read from a single sample in a study of long-term antiretroviral therapy in people with HIV. This table comes from immunoSEQ multiplex PCR, and its TCRdb copy is limited to in-frame clones, with some not included. The table lists around 40,000 clones, roughly 88% of them singletons. Sequencing used unsorted PBMCs, obtained 2.2 years after starting antiretroviral therapy. The receptors originated from a man aged 18 to 35 with HIV. The conserved cysteine and the conserved F or W are not part of the CDR3 here.

j_gene	v_gene	CDR3aa
TRBJ2-1	TRBV10-3	AISAQGRHNEQF
TRBJ2-7	TRBV6-6	ASSYDGTRGEQY
TRBJ1-1	TRBV6-1	ASSPTDMNTEAF
TRBJ2-2	TRBV29-1	SVEGQGAAGELF
TRBJ2-7	TRBV15	ATSARGTSSYEQY
TRBJ2-3	TRBV5-4	ASSPGTSGSTDTQY
TRBJ1-1	TRBV19	ASSMGDLNTEAF
TRBJ1-5	TRBV10-3	AITNEGGNQPQH
TRBJ2-5	TRBV5-1	ASSLSGGLGETQY
TRBJ2-2	TRBV28	ASSRPPGQGRTGELF
TRBJ1-1	TRBV25-1	ASSYTTGAGTEAF
TRBJ1-2	TRBV11-2	ASSLDTSLRGYT
TRBJ2-5	TRBV10-3	AISEFSRQGQETQY
TRBJ2-3	TRBV27	ASSYGLSTDTQY
TRBJ2-2	TRBV7-6	ASSLGREGELF
TRBJ1-2	TRBV10-3	AISETRQGLVYGYT
TRBJ1-1	TRBV30	AWSPLNTEAF
TRBJ1-5	TRBV28	ASSSTGDNQPQH
TRBJ2-3	TRBV5-1	ASSLGLATGTDTQY
TRBJ2-3	TRBV25-1	ASSEWAGTDTQY
TRBJ1-3	TRBV6-1	ASKRTAGNTIY
TRBJ1-6	TRBV19	ASSIIVGQPRSSYNSPLH
TRBJ1-1	TRBV9	ASSPRQGAGTEAF
TRBJ1-1	TRBV28	ASSLGPTNTEAF
TRBJ2-2	TRBV11-2	ASSRGLSTGELF
TRBJ2-1	TRBV28	ASSFRPLDNEQF
TRBJ2-7	TRBV21-1	ASSTSWTSGVPYEQY
TRBJ2-5	TRBV30	ARNDRKYQETQY
TRBJ2-7	TRBV5-1	ASSLEAGEGAEQY
TRBJ2-7	TRBV28	ASSLGQRVYEQY
TRBJ1-1	TRBV11-2	ASSLVETGVTEAF
TRBJ2-1	TRBV7-3	ASSLDYNEQF
TRBJ2-2	TRBV6-1	ASSEAQGVGELF
TRBJ1-4	TRBV7-9	ASSFRPGEKLF
TRBJ2-7	TRBV14	ASSRYRGHEQY
TRBJ2-7	TRBV10-3	AISATDSYEQY
TRBJ1-4	TRBV7-9	ASKEINSNEKLF
TRBJ2-1	TRBV30	AWSRPGLAGFRPF
TRBJ1-5	TRBV7-8	ASSFHYSNQPQH
TRBJ2-7	TRBV2	ASSEGPLDYEQY
TRBJ2-7	TRBV6-6	ASSSSQTAYEQY
TRBJ1-1	TRBV29-1	SVVGQGRTEAF
TRBJ2-7	TRBV5-6	ASSFLSATYEQY
TRBJ2-7	TRBV7-2	ASSGGRANEQY
TRBJ2-1	TRBV7-2	ASSRIGGDEQF
TRBJ1-5	TRBV28	ASKRGGPQH
TRBJ1-4	TRBV28	ASSSPLGQGQDEKLF
TRBJ1-1	TRBV7-3	ASSLNPGQQAF
TRBJ2-7	TRBV12-5	ASGERGGDEQY
TRBJ2-7	TRBV6-4	ASRELRGGPTSYEQY
TRBJ1-5	TRBV7-2	ASSLELLSNQPQH
TRBJ2-7	TRBV7-3	ASSLLAGGSYEQY